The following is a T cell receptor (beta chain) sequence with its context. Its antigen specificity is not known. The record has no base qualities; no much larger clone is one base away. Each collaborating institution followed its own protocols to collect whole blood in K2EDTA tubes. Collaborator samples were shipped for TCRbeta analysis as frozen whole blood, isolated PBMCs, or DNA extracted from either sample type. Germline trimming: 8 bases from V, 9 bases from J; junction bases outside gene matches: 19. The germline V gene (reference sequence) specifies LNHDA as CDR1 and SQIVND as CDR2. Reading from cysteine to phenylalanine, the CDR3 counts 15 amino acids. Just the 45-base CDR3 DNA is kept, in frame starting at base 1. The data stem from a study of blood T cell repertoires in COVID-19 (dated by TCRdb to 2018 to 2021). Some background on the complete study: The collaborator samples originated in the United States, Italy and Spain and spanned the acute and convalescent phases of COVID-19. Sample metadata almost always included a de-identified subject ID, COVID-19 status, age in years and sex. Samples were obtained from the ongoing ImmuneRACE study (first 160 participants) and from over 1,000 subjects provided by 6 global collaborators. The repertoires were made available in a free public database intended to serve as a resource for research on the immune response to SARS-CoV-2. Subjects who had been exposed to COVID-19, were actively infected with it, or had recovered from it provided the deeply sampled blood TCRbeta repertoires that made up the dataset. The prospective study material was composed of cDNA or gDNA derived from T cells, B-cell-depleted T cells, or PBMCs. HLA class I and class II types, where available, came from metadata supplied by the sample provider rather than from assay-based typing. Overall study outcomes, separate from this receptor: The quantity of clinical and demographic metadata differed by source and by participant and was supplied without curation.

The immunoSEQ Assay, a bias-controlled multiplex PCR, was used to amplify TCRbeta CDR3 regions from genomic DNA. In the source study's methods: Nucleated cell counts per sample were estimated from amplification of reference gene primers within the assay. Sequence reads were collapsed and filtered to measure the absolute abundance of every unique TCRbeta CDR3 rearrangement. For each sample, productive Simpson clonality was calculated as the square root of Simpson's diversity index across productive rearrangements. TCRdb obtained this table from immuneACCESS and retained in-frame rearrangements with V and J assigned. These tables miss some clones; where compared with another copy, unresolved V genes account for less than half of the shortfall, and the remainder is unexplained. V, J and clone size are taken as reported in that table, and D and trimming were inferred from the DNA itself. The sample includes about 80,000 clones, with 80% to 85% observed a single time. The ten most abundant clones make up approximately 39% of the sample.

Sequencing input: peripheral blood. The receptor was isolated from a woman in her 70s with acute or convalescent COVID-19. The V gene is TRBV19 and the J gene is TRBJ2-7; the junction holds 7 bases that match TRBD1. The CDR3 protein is CASPCTGERFFGQYF. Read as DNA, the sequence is TGTGCCAGTCCATGTACAGGGGAGAGGTTTTTCGGGCAGTACTTC. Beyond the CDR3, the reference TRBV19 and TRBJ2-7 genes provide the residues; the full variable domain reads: DGGITQSPKYLFRKEGQNVTLSCEQNLNHDAMYWYRQDPGQGLRLIYYSQIVNDFQKGDIAEGYSVSREKKESFPLTVTSAQKNPTAFYLCASPCTGERFFGQYFGPGTRLTVT.